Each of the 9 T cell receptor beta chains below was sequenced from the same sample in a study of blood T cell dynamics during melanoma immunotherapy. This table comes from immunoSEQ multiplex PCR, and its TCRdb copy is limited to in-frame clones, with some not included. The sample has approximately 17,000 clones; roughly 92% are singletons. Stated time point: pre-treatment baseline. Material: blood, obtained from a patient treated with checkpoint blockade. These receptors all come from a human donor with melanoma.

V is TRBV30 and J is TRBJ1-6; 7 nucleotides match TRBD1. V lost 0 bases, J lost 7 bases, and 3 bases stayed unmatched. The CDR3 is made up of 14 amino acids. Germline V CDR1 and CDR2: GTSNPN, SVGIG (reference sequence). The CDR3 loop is CAWSVSRGNSPLHF. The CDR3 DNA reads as TGTGCCTGGAGTGTAAGCAGGGGGAATTCACCCCTCCACTTT.

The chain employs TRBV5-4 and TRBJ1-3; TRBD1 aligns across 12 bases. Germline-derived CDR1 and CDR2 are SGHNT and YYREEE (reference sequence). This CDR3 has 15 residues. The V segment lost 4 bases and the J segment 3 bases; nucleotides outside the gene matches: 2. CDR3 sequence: CASSRDRGLGNTIYF. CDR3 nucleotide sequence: TGTGCCAGCAGCCGGGACAGGGGGCTTGGAAACACCATATATTTT.

The CDR3 here is CASTTGIYTEAFF. As DNA, the CDR3 is TGTGCCAGTACGACAGGAATTTACACTGAAGCTTTCTTT. The chain has TRBV6-5 and TRBJ1-1, with D maybe TRBD1 (6 bases). Trimming stripped 9 bases from V and 3 bases from J, with 14 bases between. CDR3 length equals 13 residues. Germline CDR1 and CDR2: MNHEY and SVGAGI.

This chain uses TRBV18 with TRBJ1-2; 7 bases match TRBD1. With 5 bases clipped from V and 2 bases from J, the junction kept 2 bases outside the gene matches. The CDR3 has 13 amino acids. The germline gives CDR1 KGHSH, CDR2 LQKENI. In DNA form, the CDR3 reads TGTGCCAGCTCAGAACAGGGGAACTATGGCTACACCTTC. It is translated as CASSEQGNYGYTF.

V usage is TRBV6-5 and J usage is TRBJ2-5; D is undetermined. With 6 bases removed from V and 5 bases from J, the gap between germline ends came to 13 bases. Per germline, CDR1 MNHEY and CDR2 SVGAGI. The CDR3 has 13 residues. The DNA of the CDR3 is TGTGCCAGCAGATACAGCATCGGGGAGACCCAGTACTTC. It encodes CASRYSIGETQYF.

Here the CDR3 reads CASSQDMGGTNEKLFF. The CDR3 nucleotides are TGCGCCAGCAGCCAAGATATGGGGGGCACTAATGAAAAACTGTTTTTT. V and J are TRBV4-3 and TRBJ1-4; D possibly corresponds to TRBD1 (6 bases). The CDR3 totals 16 residues. Trimming shortened V by 0 bases and J by 2 bases, and 10 bases separated the two germline ends. Per the germline V gene, CDR1 is LGHNA and CDR2 is YSLEER.

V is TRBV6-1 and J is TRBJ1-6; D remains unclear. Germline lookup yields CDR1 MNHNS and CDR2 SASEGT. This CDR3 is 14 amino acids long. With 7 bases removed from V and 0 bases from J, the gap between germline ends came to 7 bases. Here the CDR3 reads CASISSSYNSPLHF. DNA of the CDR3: TGTGCCAGCATCTCGAGCTCCTATAATTCACCCCTCCACTTT.

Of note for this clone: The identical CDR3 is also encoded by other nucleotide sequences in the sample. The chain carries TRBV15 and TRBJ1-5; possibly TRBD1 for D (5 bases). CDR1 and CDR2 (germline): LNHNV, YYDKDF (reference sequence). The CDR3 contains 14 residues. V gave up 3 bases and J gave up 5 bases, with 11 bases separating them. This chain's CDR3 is CATSSQGFDQPQHF. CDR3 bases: TGTGCCACCAGCAGTCAGGGTTTCGATCAGCCCCAGCATTTT.

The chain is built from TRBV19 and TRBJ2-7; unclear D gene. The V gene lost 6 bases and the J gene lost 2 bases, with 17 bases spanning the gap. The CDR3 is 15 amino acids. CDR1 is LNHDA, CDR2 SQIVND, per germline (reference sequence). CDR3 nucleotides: TGTGCCAGTAGGTCTTCAGGTTCCTTTACCTACGAGCAGTACTTC. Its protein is CASRSSGSFTYEQYF.